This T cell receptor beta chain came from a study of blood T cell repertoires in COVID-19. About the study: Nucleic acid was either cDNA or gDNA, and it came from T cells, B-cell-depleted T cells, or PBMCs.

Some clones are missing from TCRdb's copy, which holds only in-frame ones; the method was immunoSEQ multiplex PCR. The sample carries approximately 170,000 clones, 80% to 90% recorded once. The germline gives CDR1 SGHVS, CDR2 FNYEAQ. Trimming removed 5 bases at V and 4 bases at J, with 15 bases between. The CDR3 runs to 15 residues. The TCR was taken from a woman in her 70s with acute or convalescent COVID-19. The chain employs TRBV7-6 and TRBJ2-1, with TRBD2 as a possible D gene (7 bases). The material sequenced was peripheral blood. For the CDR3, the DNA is TGTGCCAGCAGCCCCGGGGGGACACGATACAATGAGCAGTTCTTC. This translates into CASSPGGTRYNEQFF.